Following are 17 T cell receptor beta chains from one sample sequenced in a study of blood T cell repertoires in COVID-19. The assay was immunoSEQ multiplex PCR, and TCRdb's table has in-frame clones only and misses some. Of a few hundred thousand clones listed, approximately 85% are singletons. Sequencing used peripheral blood. The source of these receptors is a human donor in a cohort sampled during active COVID-19.

The gene calls are TRBV4-1 and TRBJ1-1, with 12 bases lining up with TRBD1. The CDR3 runs to 15 residues. CDR1 and CDR2 from the germline V gene are MGHRA and YSYEKL. V gave up 4 bases and J gave up 5 bases; unmatched junction bases: 5. The CDR3 region is CASSPGQGAKTEAFF. CDR3 nucleotides: TGCGCCAGCAGCCCGGGACAGGGGGCGAAGACTGAAGCTTTCTTT.

This clone came up a few times. The rearrangement uses TRBV12-1 and TRBJ2-2; the DNA was not compared with TRBD1, the D call given in the table. TRBV12-1 constitutes a pseudogene. CDR3 length: 16 amino acids. CDR3 nucleotides: TGTGCCAGCAGGCCCGGCAAACAGGGGGGCACCGGGGAGCTGTTTTTT. It specifies CASRPGKQGGTGELFF.

This clone was counted once. As DNA, the CDR3 is TGTGCCAGCAGCTTAGTAGTCCCCTTTACTAGCGGGCGGACCTACGAGCAGTACTTC. The encoded protein is CASSLVVPFTSGRTYEQYF. J is TRBJ2-7 and V is TRBV7-9, with 9 bases matching TRBD2. The CDR3 consists of 19 residues. V dropped 1 base and J dropped 2; count of bases not matched to a gene: 15. Germline-derived CDR1 and CDR2 are SEHNR and FQNEAQ (reference sequence).

This clone was observed a single time. The chain is built from TRBV14 and TRBJ1-4; a weak D match, TRBD1 (5 bases). V dropped 1 base and J dropped 8 bases, with 14 bases sitting between them. Germline CDR1 SGHDN, CDR2 FVKESK. The length of the CDR3 is 15 residues. CDR3 nucleotide sequence: TGTGCCAGCAGCCAAGTTCCCAGGGCAGGGGAAAAACTGTTTTTT. As protein: CASSQVPRAGEKLFF.

The gene calls are TRBV5-1 and TRBJ1-2, with D perhaps TRBD1 (5 bases). The germline V gene has CDR1 SGHRS and CDR2 YFSETQ. V lost 0 bases, J lost 8 bases, and 11 bases lay in between. CDR3 size: 13 residues. CDR3 nucleotide sequence: TGCGCCAGCAGCTTGGCGGGGGTTAGCGGCTACACCTTC. Its protein is CASSLAGVSGYTF.

The chain joins TRBV2 to TRBJ1-1; tentative D call: TRBD1 (6 bases). The CDR3 has 13 amino acids. Looked up from germline, CDR1 is SNHLY and CDR2 is FYNNEI. Trimming stripped 2 bases from V and 5 bases from J, with 9 bases between. In DNA, the CDR3 is TGTGCCAGCAGTGAACGCAGGGGAACTGAAGCTTTCTTT. Translation gives CASSERRGTEAFF.

V gene TRBV19 combines with J gene TRBJ2-5, with D uncertain. This CDR3 is built from 13 residues. Deletions cut 5 bases from V and 3 bases from J, with 10 bases between. Germline V gives CDR1 LNHDA, CDR2 SQIVND (reference sequence). The CDR3 region has the DNA TGTGCCAGTAGTGAGAGGTCTAAAGAGACCCAGTACTTC. The encoded protein is CASSERSKETQYF.

The gene calls are TRBV7-3 and TRBJ2-3; 10 positions match TRBD2. The CDR3 runs 16 residues. Germline-derived CDR1 and CDR2 are SGHTA and FQGTGA. After removal of 3 bases from V and 4 bases from J, the junction contained 7 bases not matched to a gene. CDR3 sequence reads: CASSFAGTSVADTQYF. CDR3 in DNA: TGTGCCAGCAGCTTCGCCGGGACTAGCGTCGCAGATACGCAGTATTTT.

J is TRBJ1-1 and V is TRBV9, with 8 bases identical to TRBD1. The CDR3 is made up of 16 amino acids. V shed 4 bases, J shed 2 bases, and the junction held 10 bases outside the gene matches. The germline gives CDR1 SGDLS, CDR2 YYNGEE. The CDR3 protein is CASSLSGDRFNTEAFF. The CDR3 coding sequence is TGTGCCAGCAGCCTCAGCGGGGACAGGTTTAACACTGAAGCTTTCTTT.

V usage is TRBV11-3 and J usage is TRBJ2-2; 8 bases agree with TRBD1. From germline, CDR1 is SGHNT and CDR2 YENEEA. Losses at the gene ends were 1 base for V and 5 bases for J; bases not matched to a gene: 6. The CDR3 runs 16 residues. The CDR3 sequence is CASSLVAGGMTGELFF. The CDR3 bases are TGTGCCAGCAGCTTAGTGGCAGGGGGCATGACCGGGGAGCTGTTTTTT.

The chain links TRBV15 to TRBJ1-2, with TRBD1 matching 9 bases. Germline V gene sequence: CDR1 LNHNV, CDR2 YYDKDF (reference sequence). Losses at the gene ends were 5 bases for V and 3 bases for J; bases not matched to a gene: 13. The CDR3 length is 17 residues. The DNA for the CDR3 is TGTGCCACCAGCGGCGGGACAGGGTATACTCGGGACTATGGCTACACCTTC. Translation: CATSGGTGYTRDYGYTF.

This chain uses TRBV24-1 with TRBJ2-2; 8 nucleotides line up with TRBD1. This CDR3 spans 12 amino acids. The V gene's germline CDR1 is KGHDR and CDR2 SFDVKD. Unmatched junction bases numbered 5, after V lost 12 bases and J lost 6 bases. CDR3 protein: CASGQGPGELFF. The CDR3 region has the DNA TGTGCCTCAGGACAGGGACCCGGGGAGCTGTTTTTT.

This clone came up once. Different DNA sequences within this sample yield the same CDR3. The J gene is TRBJ2-7, the V gene TRBV24-1; TRBD1 agrees at 8 bases. The V segment lost 4 bases and the J segment 3 bases; nucleotides outside the gene matches: 4. CDR1 and CDR2 from the germline V gene are KGHDR and SFDVKD. This CDR3 contains 14 residues. The CDR3 loop reads CATSDPGQGYEQYF. As DNA, the CDR3 is TGTGCCACCAGTGACCCTGGACAGGGCTACGAGCAGTACTTC.

The chain employs TRBV30 and TRBJ1-6; 8 bases map to TRBD1. This CDR3 is 15 amino acids long. CDR1 is GTSNPN and CDR2 is SVGIG in the germline V gene (reference sequence). V lost 3 bases to trimming and J lost 5 bases; unmatched junction nucleotides: 6. The CDR3 DNA reads as TGTGCCTGGAGACTTACAGGGGGGGATAATTCACCCCTCCACTTT. Protein product: CAWRLTGGDNSPLHF.

This clone was counted once. The gene calls are TRBV7-2 and TRBJ2-7, with 9 positions matching TRBD1. Looked up from germline, CDR1 is SGHTA and CDR2 is FQGNSA. With V trimmed by 5 bases and J by 5 bases, 10 bases remained unmatched. The CDR3 extends over 15 amino acids. In DNA, the CDR3 is TGTGCCAGCAGCCCACAGGGGGCCATCTTCGACGAGCAGTACTTC. This codes for CASSPQGAIFDEQYF.

The chain is built from TRBV5-1 and TRBJ1-2, with 11 bases aligning to TRBD1. Germline V gene data show CDR1 as SGHRS and CDR2 as YFSETQ. The ends lost 4 bases at V and 7 bases at J; junction bases unmatched: 6. The CDR3 length is 14 residues. The CDR3 sequence is CASSRGQGAIGYTF. Written as DNA, the CDR3 is TGCGCCAGCAGCCGTGGACAGGGGGCAATTGGCTACACCTTC.

This clone has a single count. This chain joins TRBV4-1 and TRBJ1-2; TRBD1 might be the D (6 bases). This CDR3 is built from 17 residues. The V end lost 3 bases, the J end lost 1 base, and 18 bases lay between the germline ends. The V gene's germline CDR1 is MGHRA and CDR2 YSYEKL. CDR3 in DNA: TGCGCCAGCAGCCAGAAGTCCCGACAGGACTTTAACTATGGCTACACCTTC. This encodes CASSQKSRQDFNYGYTF.